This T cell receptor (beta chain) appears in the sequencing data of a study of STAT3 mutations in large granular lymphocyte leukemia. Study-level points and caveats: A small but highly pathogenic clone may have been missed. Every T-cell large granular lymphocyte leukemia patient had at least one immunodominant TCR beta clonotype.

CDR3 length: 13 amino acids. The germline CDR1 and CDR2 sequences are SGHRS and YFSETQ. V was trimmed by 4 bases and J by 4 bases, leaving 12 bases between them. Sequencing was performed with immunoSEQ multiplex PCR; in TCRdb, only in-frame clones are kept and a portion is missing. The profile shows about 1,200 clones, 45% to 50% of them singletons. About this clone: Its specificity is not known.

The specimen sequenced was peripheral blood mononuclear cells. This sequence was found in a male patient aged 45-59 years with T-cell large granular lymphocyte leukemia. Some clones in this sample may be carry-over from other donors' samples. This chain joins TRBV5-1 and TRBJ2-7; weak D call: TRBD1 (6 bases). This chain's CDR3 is CASSPRDNYEQYF. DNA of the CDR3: TGCGCCAGCAGCCCCCGGGACAATTACGAGCAGTACTTC.